The 9 T cell receptor beta chains in this list originate from one sample, sequenced in a study of cytomegalovirus exposure and HLA in healthy donors. Primers for the PCR totalled 60 Vbeta and 13 Jbeta. TCRdb's table, derived via immunoSEQ multiplex PCR, lists solely in-frame clones and lacks some. The table has over 150,000 clones, around 80% seen once; the top ten hold 13%. Sequencing was performed on PBMCs. All receptors derive from a woman between 50 and 59 years old in good health and CMV-seropositive.

The CDR3 region is CASLESGFSYEQYF. The CDR3 nucleotides are TGTGCCAGCTTAGAGTCAGGATTTTCCTACGAGCAGTACTTC. The chain carries TRBV6-1 and TRBJ2-7; D remains unclear. Germline CDR1 and CDR2: MNHNS and SASEGT. The CDR3 covers 14 residues. V dropped 8 bases and J dropped 1 base, with 15 bases sitting between them.

The chain links TRBV10-2 to TRBJ1-6, with D perhaps TRBD1 (6 bases). The CDR3 sequence is 14 residues long. Trimming shortened V by 6 bases and J by 8 bases, and 14 bases separated the two germline ends. The germline CDR1 and CDR2 sequences are WSHSY and SAAADI. This CDR3 reads CASSEQGGDSPLHF. The CDR3 nucleotides read TGCGCCAGCAGCGAACAGGGTGGCGATTCACCCCTCCACTTT.

This clone was recorded a few times. V and J are TRBV5-1 and TRBJ2-2, with D possibly matching TRBD1 (6 bases). With 2 bases removed from V and 2 bases from J, the gap between germline ends came to 10 bases. Germline CDR1 SGHRS, CDR2 YFSETQ. The CDR3 has 15 amino acids. CDR3 loop: CASSLQDSNTGELFF. In DNA, the CDR3 is TGCGCCAGCAGCTTACAGGACAGTAACACCGGGGAGCTGTTTTTT.

This clone was found a few times. This chain joins TRBV29-1 and TRBJ1-1; 10 positions agree with TRBD1. Germline assignment: CDR1 SQVTM and CDR2 ANQGSEA. With V trimmed by 6 bases and J by 5 bases, 3 bases remained unmatched. This CDR3 is built from 12 residues. The CDR3 nucleotides read TGCAGCGTGGGGACAGGGGTTACTGAAGCTTTCTTT. This sequence encodes CSVGTGVTEAFF.

This sequence joins TRBV1 and TRBJ2-7; the DNA was not compared with TRBD2, the D call given in the table. TRBV1 is reported as a pseudogene. This CDR3 is 16 amino acids long. The CDR3 region has the DNA TGCACCAGCAGCCAAATTTTTGGGACTAGCTTCTACGAGCAGTACTTC. It specifies CTSSQIFGTSFYEQYF.

The V and J genes are TRBV27 and TRBJ2-1; the match to TRBD2 covers 7 bases. The length of the CDR3 is 14 residues. Germline V gene lookup returns CDR1 MNHEY and CDR2 SMNVEV (reference sequence). Trimming at V came to 4 bases and at J to 3 bases, leaving 3 bases not matched to a gene. CDR3 nucleotide sequence: TGTGCCAGCAGTTCCGCGGGGGTCTACAATGAGCAGTTCTTC. It is translated as CASSSAGVYNEQFF.

The rearrangement joins TRBV18 to TRBJ2-3; D is possibly TRBD2 (6 bases). Trimming took off 0 bases at V and 6 bases at J, with 13 bases between the two ends. The CDR3 totals 15 residues. Germline CDR1 is KGHSH and CDR2 is LQKENI. CDR3 amino acids: CASSPPWDSVDTQYF. In DNA, the CDR3 is TGTGCCAGCTCACCACCCTGGGACTCGGTCGATACGCAGTATTTT.

This clone turned up a few times. The rearrangement joins TRBV5-1 to TRBJ1-1; D unresolved. Germline lookup yields CDR1 SGHRS and CDR2 YFSETQ. V shed 2 bases and J shed 2 bases, with 10 bases lying between them. The CDR3 has 14 residues. The CDR3 sequence is CASSFYPGNTEAFF. The CDR3 coding sequence is TGCGCCAGCAGCTTCTACCCGGGAAACACTGAAGCTTTCTTT.

This clone has a single count. The chain carries TRBV5-1 and TRBJ2-5; TRBD2 is a possible D gene (6 bases). The germline V gene has CDR1 SGHRS and CDR2 YFSETQ. The ends were cut back, 4 bases at V and 1 base at J, with 8 bases in the middle. This CDR3 is built from 13 residues. The CDR3 protein is CASSGGSQETQYF. The CDR3 DNA is TGCGCCAGCAGCGGGGGGTCCCAAGAGACCCAGTACTTC.